The clone carrying this T cell receptor (beta chain) was detected a few times. V lost 7 bases and J 1 base, leaving 17 bases between the germline ends. The germline gives CDR1 MNHNS, CDR2 SASEGT. This CDR3 contains 15 residues. This sample was taken from a study of cytomegalovirus exposure and HLA in healthy donors. This PCR relied on a set of 60 Vbeta primers and 13 Jbeta primers. TCRdb's table, derived via immunoSEQ multiplex PCR, lists solely in-frame clones and lacks some. Here the sample spans 160,000 or so clones, approximately 80% being singletons. The J gene is TRBJ2-7, the V gene TRBV6-1, with D perhaps matching TRBD1 (6 bases). This TCR was sampled from a woman aged 18-29 years in good health and CMV-seronegative. Sequencing used PBMCs. CDR3 region: CASMAYREPSYEQYF. The CDR3 DNA follows: TGTGCCAGCATGGCTTACAGGGAACCTTCCTACGAGCAGTACTTC.